This T cell receptor (beta chain) was captured in a study of blood T cell repertoires in COVID-19. For the study at large: Whether acute or convalescent, the COVID-19 samples came from the United States, Italy and Spain. From T cells, B-cell-depleted T cells, or PBMCs came the material, which was cDNA or gDNA.

The method was immunoSEQ multiplex PCR; TCRdb's version includes in-frame clones alone and lacks a portion of them. The table lists about 25,000 clones, over 70% of them singletons, with 40% to 60% in the top ten. The CDR3 length is 15 residues. The germline V gene encodes CDR1 MNHEY and CDR2 SVGAGI. The J segment lost 3 bases and the V segment lost 4 bases, leaving 9 bases of the junction unmatched. Sequenced: peripheral blood. The origin of this receptor is a man between 45 and 60 years old with active or convalescent COVID-19. This chain uses TRBV6-5 with TRBJ2-7; TRBD2 matches at 7 bases. The CDR3 DNA reads TGTGCCAGCAGTTTTGTCGCGGGAGTTCGCTACGAGCAGTACTTC. It codes for CASSFVAGVRYEQYF.